The following is a T cell receptor beta chain sequence with its context. As yet, its antigen is unknown. The data were obtained in a study of T cell responses to AZD1222 COVID-19 vaccine. General study points: The sample set comprised mostly white British donors with more females, and clonal diversity was possibly underestimated. After the peak T cell response, and only then, were repertoires sampled. Baseline testing showed seropositivity in only six or seven AZD1222 recipients.

The table came from immunoSEQ multiplex PCR; TCRdb's copy has only in-frame clones and leaves some out. The table lists around 99,000 clones, around 90% of them singletons. Losses at the gene ends were 6 bases for V and 7 bases for J; bases not matched to a gene: 10. Per germline, CDR1 MNHNY and CDR2 SVGAGI (reference sequence). The CDR3 is 15 amino acids. This chain links TRBV6-6 with TRBJ2-7; 12 bases map to TRBD2. Sequencing used peripheral blood, obtained 28 days after the second AZD1222 dose. The clonotype comes from an adult who received the AZD1222 COVID-19 vaccine. The CDR3 here is CASRPPGLAGLEQYF. The CDR3 DNA reads TGTGCCAGCAGGCCCCCGGGACTAGCGGGCTTAGAGCAGTACTTC.